This T cell receptor (beta chain) was identified during a study of T cells after posttransplantation cyclophosphamide. Study conclusions and caveats: Skin or GI-infiltrating T cells shared few TRB sequences with blood. Donor CD8+ memory clones often dominated recipient blood repertoires at later times.

Germline V gives CDR1 MRHNA, CDR2 SNTAGT. The V and J ends lost 0 bases and 10 bases respectively, with 18 bases between them. There are 15 residues in the CDR3. With respect to this clone: What it binds is not known.

Profiling relied on immunoSEQ multiplex PCR, and the TCRdb table lists in-frame clones only, not all of them. This sample carries 6,500 to 8,000 clones, around 72% of them seen once, and the ten largest clones take roughly 29%. The V gene is TRBV6-4, the J gene TRBJ1-1; D unresolved. The sample comprised memory CD4+ T cells sorted from blood. The TCR originated in a woman aged 45-59 years in good health and a related stem cell transplant donor. CDR3 bases: TGTGCCAGCAGTGACTCGCCGTTAGGTTGGTCTAGAGCTTTCTTT. Protein product: CASSDSPLGWSRAFF.